The clone carrying this T cell receptor (beta chain) is labeled medium-sized. These data belong to a study of OX40 agonist ivuxolimab in advanced cancers. At the level of the study: Partial responses were recorded for three patients, including one with hepatocellular carcinoma and two with cutaneous melanoma.

Method: immunoSEQ multiplex PCR; TCRdb's copy keeps in-frame clones and lacks some. The sample consists of around 40,000 clones, approximately 89% of them appearing once. Looked up from germline, CDR1 is SGHDN and CDR2 is FVKESK. The ends lost 1 base at V and 1 base at J; junction bases unmatched: 13. The CDR3 contains 20 residues. This receptor was identified in an adult with an advanced solid tumor such as melanoma, head and neck, liver or kidney cancer. The specimen comprised CD4+ or CD8+ T cells sorted from blood, sampled in a trial of the OX40 agonist ivuxolimab. The chain is built from TRBV14 and TRBJ1-1; 12 bases map to TRBD1. CDR3 in DNA: TGTGCCAGCAGCCAAGGATGGTCCGGGACAGGGGGCGCTCCGAACACTGAAGCTTTCTTT. It translates to CASSQGWSGTGGAPNTEAFF. Variable domain in full (rest from reference TRBV14 and TRBJ1-1): EAGVTQFPSHSVIEKGQTVTLRCDPISGHDNLYWYRRVMGKEIKFLLHFVKESKQDESGMPNNRFLAERTGGTYSTLKVQPAELEDSGVYFCASSQGWSGTGGAPNTEAFFGQGTRLTVV.